This paragraph covers one T cell receptor beta chain sequence. This CDR3 region has 15 residues. With 5 bases clipped from V and 4 bases from J, the junction kept 6 bases outside the gene matches. From germline, CDR1 is MNHEY and CDR2 SVGAGI. The data belong to a study of cytomegalovirus exposure and HLA in healthy donors. The PCR had 60 Vbeta and 13 Jbeta primers. Here immunoSEQ multiplex PCR was the method, and the copy in TCRdb shows in-frame clones only, minus some. The repertoire includes 200,000 to 250,000 clones, over 75% of them detected once, and 0.22% sits in the top ten. This receptor was taken from a girl aged 2-9 years in good health and CMV-seronegative. The chain recombines TRBV6-5 with TRBJ1-3; TRBD1 matches at 9 bases. Sequenced material: PBMCs. CDR3 sequence reads: CASSTLDRGGNTIYF. The CDR3 DNA follows: TGTGCCAGCAGTACCCTCGACAGGGGGGGAAACACCATATATTTT.